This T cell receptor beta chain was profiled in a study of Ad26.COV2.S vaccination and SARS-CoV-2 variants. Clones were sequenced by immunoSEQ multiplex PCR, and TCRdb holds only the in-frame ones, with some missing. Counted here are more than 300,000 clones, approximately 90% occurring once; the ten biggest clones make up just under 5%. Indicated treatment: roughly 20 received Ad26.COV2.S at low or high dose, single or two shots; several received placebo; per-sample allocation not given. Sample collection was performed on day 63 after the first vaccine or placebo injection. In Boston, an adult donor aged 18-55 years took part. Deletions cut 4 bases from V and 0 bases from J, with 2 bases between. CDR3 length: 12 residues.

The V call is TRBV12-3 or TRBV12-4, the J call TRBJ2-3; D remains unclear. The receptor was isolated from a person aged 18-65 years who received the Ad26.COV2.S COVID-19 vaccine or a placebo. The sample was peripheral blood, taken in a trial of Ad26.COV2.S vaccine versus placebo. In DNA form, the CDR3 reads TGTGCCAGCAGTTCCAGCACAGATACGCAGTATTTT. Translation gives CASSSSTDTQYF.